This TCR beta chain was obtained from a study of cytomegalovirus exposure and HLA in healthy donors. Study-wide results and limits: Among immune exposure information, only CMV serostatus was available. Most likely, a cluster of highly shared sequence variants arose as a sequencing artifact. In a later analysis, donors in an Asian-associated ancestry cluster reportedly had fewer N-insertions in productive TCRs than the cohort mean. Because they were indistinguishable, some V segments, including TRBV6-2 and TRBV6-3, were excluded.

The PCR used 60 Vbeta and 13 Jbeta primers. Clones were read by immunoSEQ multiplex PCR, and TCRdb kept only the in-frame ones, dropping some. The data contain roughly 78,000 clones, 65% to 70% of them singletons. Notes on this clone: The antigen remains unidentified.

The germline V gene has CDR1 LGHNA and CDR2 YNFKEQ. This CDR3 is 16 amino acids long. V dropped 1 base and J dropped 1 base, with 12 bases sitting between them. Sequenced input: PBMCs. The sequence came from a man between 35 and 55 years old in good health and CMV-seropositive. The rearrangement links TRBV4-2 to TRBJ2-3, with D possibly being TRBD1 (6 bases). CDR3 amino acids: CASSQVPGAGTDTQYF. The CDR3 DNA reads TGTGCCAGCAGCCAAGTTCCAGGGGCCGGCACAGATACGCAGTATTTT.